A selection of T cell receptor beta chains follows, all from one sample in a study of T cells in Graves' hyperthyroidism and ophthalmopathy. TCRdb re-derived calls from the multiplex PCR reads in MiXCR, one entry per CDR3 protein. The sample includes under 700,000 distinct CDR3 sequences, approximately 44% seen only once; the top ten take roughly 8.2%. What was sequenced was peripheral blood or thyroid tissue (not recorded which). The receptors originated from a woman aged 18 to 35 with Graves' hyperthyroidism. Each CDR3 is given with its conserved first and last residue. A D gene is named only where the DNA matches it firmly. Only part of the rows carry a size: once, few, many, or a class if the clone is expanded.

v_gene	abundance	d_gene	j_gene	CDR3nt	CDR3aa
TRBV20-1	NA	NA	TRBJ1-1	TGCAGTGCTAGGGTCCAGGTTTTCACTGAAGCTTTCTTT	CSARVQVFTEAFF
TRBV12-3/TRBV12-4	few	TRBD1	TRBJ1-1	TGTGCCAGCAGTCCCAACAGGGGGGGGAACACTGAAGCTTTCTTT	CASSPNRGGNTEAFF
TRBV7-2	few	TRBD2	TRBJ2-5	TGTGCCAGCAGCCCTGTGGGGGGGGAAGTAGGGACCCAGTACTTC	CASSPVGGEVGTQYF
TRBV7-8	NA	NA	TRBJ1-6	TGTGCCAGCTCCGGAAGGTGGGGGGTTACTTCACCCCTCCACTTT	CASSGRWGVTSPLHF
TRBV7-9	NA	TRBD2	TRBJ2-5	TGTGCCAGTATCTTACGGCGGGAGGGCCGCGAGACCCAGTACTTC	CASILRREGRETQYF
TRBV11-2	many	NA	TRBJ1-6	TGTGCCAGCGGGAGAGGCGGGTCACCCCTCCACTTT	CASGRGGSPLHF
TRBV14	NA	TRBD1	TRBJ2-7	TGCGCCAGCAGCCAAGTCGTCGGGACAGGGTCCTACGAGCAGTACTTC	CASSQVVGTGSYEQYF
TRBV2	few	NA	TRBJ1-1	TGTGCCAGCAGCGCTATGGGGGAAACTGAAGCTTTCTTT	CASSAMGETEAFF
TRBV7-6	NA	TRBD2	TRBJ2-7	TGTGCCAGCAGCTTCCGACTAGCGAGTGGCTACGAGCAGTACTTC	CASSFRLASGYEQYF
TRBV2	many	TRBD2	TRBJ2-5	TGTGCCAGCAGTGCTAGCGGGAACTCGGAGACCCAGTACTTC	CASSASGNSETQYF
TRBV10-3	NA	TRBD2	TRBJ2-3	TGTGCCAGCAGTGAAGGACTAGCGGGAGGCACAGATACGCAGTATTTT	CASSEGLAGGTDTQYF
TRBV10-3	NA	NA	TRBJ2-7	TGTGCCATCAGATCAGGGTCCTACGAGCAGTACTTC	CAIRSGSYEQYF
TRBV5-1	NA	TRBD1	TRBJ2-7	TGCGCCAGCAGTCCGGTCGGACAGGGGCGTAACTACGAGCAGTACTTC	CASSPVGQGRNYEQYF
TRBV7-9	many	NA	TRBJ1-1	TGTGCCAGCAGCGCAGGACAGTACACTGAAGCTTTCTTT	CASSAGQYTEAFF
TRBV7-2	NA	NA	TRBJ1-5	TGTGCCAGCAGCTCCGGACTAGCGGGAGAAGAGACCCAGCATTTT	CASSSGLAGEETQHF
TRBV29-1	many	TRBD1	TRBJ2-5	TGCAGCGCTGGACAGGGGATCGAGACCCAGTACTTC	CSAGQGIETQYF
TRBV2	NA	NA	TRBJ2-7	TGTGCCAGCGCCGCGACAGGCTACGAGCAGTACTTC	CASAATGYEQYF
TRBV7-9	NA	NA	TRBJ2-7	TGTGCCAGCAGCTTAGCCAGGGATAGGTACGAGCAGTACTTC	CASSLARDRYEQYF
TRBV7-2	many	TRBD1	TRBJ1-6	TGTGCCAGCAGCGCGCAAGGACAGGGGACTTCACCCCTCCACTTT	CASSAQGQGTSPLHF
TRBV29-1	many	TRBD2	TRBJ2-5	TGCAGCGTTGAAATTAGCGGGAGAGAGACCCAGTACTTC	CSVEISGRETQYF
TRBV12-3/TRBV12-4	few	TRBD1	TRBJ1-3	TGTGCCAGCGCGGACAGGAACTCTGGAAACACCATATATTTT	CASADRNSGNTIYF
TRBV10-3	NA	NA	TRBJ1-5	TGTGCCAGCAGGGAAGGGTCGGTTAGCAATCAGCCCCAGCATTTT	CASREGSVSNQPQHF
TRBV19	many	NA	TRBJ1-2	TGTGCCAGTACTCCCGCGCAGGGAAACTATGGCTACACCTTC	CASTPAQGNYGYTF
TRBV20-1	few	NA	TRBJ1-5	TGCAGTGTGGGTCGCACACGAGGGGAGGAAAATCAGCCCCAGCATTTT	CSVGRTRGEENQPQHF
TRBV7-3	NA	NA	TRBJ2-7	TGTGCCAGCAGTTTGTGGCGAACAGTACACGAGCAGTACTTC	CASSLWRTVHEQYF